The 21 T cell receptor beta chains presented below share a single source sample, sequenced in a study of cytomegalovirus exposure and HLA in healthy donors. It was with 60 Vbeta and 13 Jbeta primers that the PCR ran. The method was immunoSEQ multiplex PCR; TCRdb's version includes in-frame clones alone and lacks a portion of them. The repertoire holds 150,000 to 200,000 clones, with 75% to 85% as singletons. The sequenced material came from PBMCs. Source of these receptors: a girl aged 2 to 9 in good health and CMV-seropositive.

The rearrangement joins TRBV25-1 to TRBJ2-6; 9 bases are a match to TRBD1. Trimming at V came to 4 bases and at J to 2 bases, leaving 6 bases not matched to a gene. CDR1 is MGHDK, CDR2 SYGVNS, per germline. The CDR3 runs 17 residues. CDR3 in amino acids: CASSAGQGTAGANVLTF. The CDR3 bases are TGTGCCAGCAGTGCCGGACAGGGGACCGCTGGGGCCAACGTCCTGACTTTC.

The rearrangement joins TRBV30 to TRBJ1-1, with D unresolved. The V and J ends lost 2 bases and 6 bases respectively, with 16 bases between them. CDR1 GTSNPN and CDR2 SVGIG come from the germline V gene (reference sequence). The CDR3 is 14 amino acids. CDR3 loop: CAWSLWEGGAEAFF. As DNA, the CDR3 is TGTGCCTGGAGTCTTTGGGAGGGTGGGGCTGAAGCTTTCTTT.

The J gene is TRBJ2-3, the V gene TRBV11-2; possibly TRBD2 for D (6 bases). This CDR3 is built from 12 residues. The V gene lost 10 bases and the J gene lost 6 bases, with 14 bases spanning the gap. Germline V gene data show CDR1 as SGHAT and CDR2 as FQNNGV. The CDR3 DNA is TGTGCCACTAGCGTCTCTCGGGATACGCAGTATTTT. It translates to CATSVSRDTQYF.

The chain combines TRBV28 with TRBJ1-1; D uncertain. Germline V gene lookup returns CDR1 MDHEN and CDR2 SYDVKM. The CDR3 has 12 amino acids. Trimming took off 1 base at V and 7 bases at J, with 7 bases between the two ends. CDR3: CASSLYAGEAFF. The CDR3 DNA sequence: TGTGCCAGCAGTTTATATGCGGGTGAAGCTTTCTTT.

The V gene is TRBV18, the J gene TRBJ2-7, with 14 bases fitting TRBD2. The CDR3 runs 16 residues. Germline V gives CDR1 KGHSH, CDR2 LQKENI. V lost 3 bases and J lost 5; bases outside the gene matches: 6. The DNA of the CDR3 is TGTGCCAGCTCACCTCCCGGGACTAGCGGGAGAAACGAGCAGTACTTC. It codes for CASSPPGTSGRNEQYF.

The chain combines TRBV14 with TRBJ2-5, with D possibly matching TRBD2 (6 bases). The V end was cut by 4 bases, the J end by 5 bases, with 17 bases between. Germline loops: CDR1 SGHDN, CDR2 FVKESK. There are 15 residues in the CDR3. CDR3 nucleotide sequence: TGTGCCAGCAGCCGGACACGCGGGGTAGGCGAGACCCAGTACTTC. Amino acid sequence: CASSRTRGVGETQYF.

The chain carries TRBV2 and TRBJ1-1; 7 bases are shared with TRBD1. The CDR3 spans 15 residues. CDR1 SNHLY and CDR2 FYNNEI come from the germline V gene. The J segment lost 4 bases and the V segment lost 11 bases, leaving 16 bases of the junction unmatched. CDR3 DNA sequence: TGTGCCCTATATAGGGACAGTTCGTTAGGCACTGAAGCTTTCTTT. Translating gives CALYRDSSLGTEAFF. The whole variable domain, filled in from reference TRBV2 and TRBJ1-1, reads EPEVTQTPSHQVTQMGQEVILRCVPISNHLYFYWYRQILGQKVEFLVSFYNNEISEKSEIFDDQFSVERPDGSNFTLKIRSTKLEDSAMYFCALYRDSSLGTEAFFGQGTRLTVV.

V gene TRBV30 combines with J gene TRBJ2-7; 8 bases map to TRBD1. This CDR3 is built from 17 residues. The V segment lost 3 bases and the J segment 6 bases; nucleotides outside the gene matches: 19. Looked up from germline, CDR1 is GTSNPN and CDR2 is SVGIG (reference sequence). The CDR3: CAWRHKKTGQVRGEQYF. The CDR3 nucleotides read TGTGCCTGGAGACACAAAAAGACGGGACAGGTGAGAGGCGAGCAGTACTTC.

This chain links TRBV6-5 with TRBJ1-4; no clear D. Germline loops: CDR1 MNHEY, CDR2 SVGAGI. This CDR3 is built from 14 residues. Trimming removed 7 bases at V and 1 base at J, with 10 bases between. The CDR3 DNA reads TGTGCCAGCAAGACCCGGGGAACTAATGAAAAACTGTTTTTT. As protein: CASKTRGTNEKLFF.

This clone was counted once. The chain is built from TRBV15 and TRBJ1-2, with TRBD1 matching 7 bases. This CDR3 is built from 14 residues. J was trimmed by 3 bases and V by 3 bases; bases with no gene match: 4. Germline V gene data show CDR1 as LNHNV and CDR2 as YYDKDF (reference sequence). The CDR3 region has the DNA TGTGCCACCAGCAGCCGGACAGGACACTATGGCTACACCTTC. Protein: CATSSRTGHYGYTF.

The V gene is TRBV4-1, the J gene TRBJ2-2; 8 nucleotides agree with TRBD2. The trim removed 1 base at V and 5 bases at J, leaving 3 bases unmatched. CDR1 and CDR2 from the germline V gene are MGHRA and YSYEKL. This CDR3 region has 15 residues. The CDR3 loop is CASSQVRLATGELFF. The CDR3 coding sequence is TGCGCCAGCAGCCAAGTTAGACTAGCGACCGGGGAGCTGTTTTTT.

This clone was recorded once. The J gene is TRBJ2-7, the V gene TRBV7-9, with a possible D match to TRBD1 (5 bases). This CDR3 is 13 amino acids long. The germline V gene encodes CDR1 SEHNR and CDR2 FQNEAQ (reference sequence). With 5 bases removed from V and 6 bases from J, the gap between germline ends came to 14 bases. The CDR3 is CASSGADKGEQYF. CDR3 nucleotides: TGTGCCAGCAGCGGGGCTGATAAAGGCGAGCAGTACTTC.

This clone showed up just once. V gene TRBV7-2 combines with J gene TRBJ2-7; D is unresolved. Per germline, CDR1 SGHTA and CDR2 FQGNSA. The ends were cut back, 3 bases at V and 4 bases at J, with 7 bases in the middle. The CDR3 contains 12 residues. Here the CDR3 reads CASSFSRYEQYF. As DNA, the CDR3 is TGTGCCAGCAGCTTCTCGAGGTACGAGCAGTACTTC.

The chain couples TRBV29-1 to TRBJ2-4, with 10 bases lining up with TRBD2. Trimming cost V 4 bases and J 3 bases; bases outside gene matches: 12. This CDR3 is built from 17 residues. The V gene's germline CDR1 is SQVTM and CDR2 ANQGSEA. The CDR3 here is CSVGAGSGRASKNIQYF. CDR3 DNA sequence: TGCAGCGTTGGAGCCGGCAGCGGGAGGGCCAGCAAAAACATTCAGTACTTC.

In nucleotides, the CDR3 is TGTGCCAGCAGTTACACCAGCGGAAGGTACAATGAGCAGTTCTTC. It specifies CASSYTSGRYNEQFF. The V gene is TRBV6-5, the J gene TRBJ2-1; possible D gene TRBD2, 5 bases. In germline, CDR1 is MNHEY, CDR2 SVGAGI. CDR3 size: 15 residues. V lost 2 bases, J lost 4 bases, and 12 bases lay in between.

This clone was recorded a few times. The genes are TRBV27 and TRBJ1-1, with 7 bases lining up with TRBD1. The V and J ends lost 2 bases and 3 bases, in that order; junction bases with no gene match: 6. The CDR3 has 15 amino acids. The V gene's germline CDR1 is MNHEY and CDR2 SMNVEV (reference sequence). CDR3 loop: CASSLQGGADTEAFF. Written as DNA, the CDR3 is TGTGCCAGCAGTTTACAAGGGGGCGCGGACACTGAAGCTTTCTTT.

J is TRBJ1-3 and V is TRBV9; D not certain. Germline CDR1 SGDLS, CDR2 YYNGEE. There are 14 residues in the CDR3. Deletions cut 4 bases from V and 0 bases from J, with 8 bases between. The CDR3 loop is CASSPDSSGNTIYF. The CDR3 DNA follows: TGTGCCAGCAGCCCCGATAGCTCTGGAAACACCATATATTTT.

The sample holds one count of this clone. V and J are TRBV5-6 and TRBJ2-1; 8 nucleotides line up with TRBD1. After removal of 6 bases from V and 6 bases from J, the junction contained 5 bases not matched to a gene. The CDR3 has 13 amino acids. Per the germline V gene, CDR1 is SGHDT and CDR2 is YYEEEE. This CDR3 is CASTRDRGNEQFF. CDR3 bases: TGTGCCAGCACACGAGACAGGGGCAATGAGCAGTTCTTC.

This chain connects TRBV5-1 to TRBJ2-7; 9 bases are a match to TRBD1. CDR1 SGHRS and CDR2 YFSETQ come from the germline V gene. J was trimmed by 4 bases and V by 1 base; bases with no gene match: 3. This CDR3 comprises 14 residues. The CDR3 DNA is TGCGCCAGCAGCTTGTTGACAGGGGGGTACGAGCAGTACTTC. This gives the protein CASSLLTGGYEQYF.

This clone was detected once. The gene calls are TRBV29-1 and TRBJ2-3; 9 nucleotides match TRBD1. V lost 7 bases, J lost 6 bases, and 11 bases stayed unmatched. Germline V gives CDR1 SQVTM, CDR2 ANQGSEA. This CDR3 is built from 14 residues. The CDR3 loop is CSGAPGTGSDTQYF. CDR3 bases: TGCAGCGGCGCACCCGGGACAGGGTCGGATACGCAGTATTTT.

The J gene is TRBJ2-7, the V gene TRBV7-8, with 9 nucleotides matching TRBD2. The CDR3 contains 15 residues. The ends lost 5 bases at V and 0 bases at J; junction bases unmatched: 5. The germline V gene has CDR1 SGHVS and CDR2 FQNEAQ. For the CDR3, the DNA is TGTGCCAGCAGCCCCCTAGCGGGGCCCTCCTACGAGCAGTACTTC. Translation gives CASSPLAGPSYEQYF.